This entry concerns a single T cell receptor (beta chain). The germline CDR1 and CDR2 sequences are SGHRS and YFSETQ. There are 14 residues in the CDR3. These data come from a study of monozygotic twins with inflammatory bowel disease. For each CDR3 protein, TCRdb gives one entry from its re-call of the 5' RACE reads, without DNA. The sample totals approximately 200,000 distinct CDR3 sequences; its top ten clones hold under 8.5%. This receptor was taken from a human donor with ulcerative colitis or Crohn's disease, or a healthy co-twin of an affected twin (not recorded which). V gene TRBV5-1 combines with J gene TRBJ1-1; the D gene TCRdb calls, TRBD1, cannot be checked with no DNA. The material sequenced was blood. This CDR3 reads CASSPGTLISEAFF.